Listed here are 22 T cell receptor beta chains from one sample, sequenced in a study of blood T cell repertoires in COVID-19. The data were produced by immunoSEQ multiplex PCR, yet TCRdb's version contains in-frame clones alone and is incomplete. The sample consists of about 350,000 clones, roughly 90% of them appearing once. The specimen was PBMCs or T cells enriched from blood (not recorded which). Receptor source: a woman aged 30 to 39 who had recovered from COVID-19.

This clone was detected once. The rearrangement joins TRBV2 to TRBJ2-2; 11 nucleotides line up with TRBD1. The CDR3 extends over 13 amino acids. Trimming at V came to 11 bases and at J to 5 bases, leaving 4 bases not matched to a gene. Germline V lookup: CDR1 SNHLY, CDR2 FYNNEI. The CDR3 reads CAGGTGGTGELFF. The CDR3 DNA follows: TGTGCCGGAGGGACAGGGGGGACCGGGGAGCTGTTTTTT. Based on the CDR3 plus reference TRBV2 and TRBJ2-2, the full variable domain is EPEVTQTPSHQVTQMGQEVILRCVPISNHLYFYWYRQILGQKVEFLVSFYNNEISEKSEIFDDQFSVERPDGSNFTLKIRSTKLEDSAMYFCAGGTGGTGELFFGEGSRLTVL.

This sequence joins TRBV27 and TRBJ2-7; tentatively, D is TRBD1 (6 bases). This CDR3 spans 15 amino acids. The V gene's germline CDR1 is MNHEY and CDR2 SMNVEV (reference sequence). Between the trimmed V and J ends, which lost 3 bases and 1 base, there was a span of 13 bases. CDR3 nucleotide sequence: TGTGCCAGCAGTTTTACAGGGCCCCGTTCCTACGAGCAGTACTTC. It specifies CASSFTGPRSYEQYF.

The chain joins TRBV5-1 to TRBJ1-3; D gene uncertain. V gave up 0 bases and J gave up 0 bases, with 7 bases separating them. CDR1 SGHRS and CDR2 YFSETQ come from the germline V gene. CDR3 size: 15 residues. Here the CDR3 DNA reads TGCGCCAGCAGCTTGGAGGCAGGCTCTGGAAACACCATATATTTT. It codes for CASSLEAGSGNTIYF.

The rearrangement uses TRBV11-3 and TRBJ2-7, with a tentative D call TRBD1 (6 bases). Germline V gives CDR1 SGHNT, CDR2 YENEEA. The CDR3 runs to 15 residues. Trimming stripped 6 bases from V and 2 bases from J, with 17 bases between. CDR3 bases: TGTGCCAGCAGTCTCGGACAGCGGCCCCCCTACGAGCAGTACTTC. Encoded protein: CASSLGQRPPYEQYF.

Here the CDR3 reads CASSPRGSNTEAFF. For the CDR3, the DNA is TGTGCCAGCAGCCCGCGGGGGTCGAACACTGAAGCTTTCTTT. The chain employs TRBV5-4 and TRBJ1-1, with D possibly being TRBD1 (5 bases). Germline loops: CDR1 SGHNT, CDR2 YYREEE (reference sequence). V was pared by 4 bases and J by 1 base, with 11 bases between. CDR3 size: 14 residues.

The gene calls are TRBV4-1 and TRBJ1-2; maybe TRBD1 (5 bases). In germline, CDR1 is MGHRA, CDR2 YSYEKL. V was pared by 5 bases and J by 8 bases, with 21 bases between. CDR3 length: 15 residues. This CDR3 is CASSEVRQSLGGYTF. The CDR3 coding sequence is TGCGCCAGCAGCGAAGTCCGACAGTCCCTAGGGGGCTACACCTTC.

The chain has TRBV6-6 and TRBJ2-7; a possible D gene is TRBD1 (5 bases). The CDR3 extends over 14 amino acids. The ends were cut back, 6 bases at V and 7 bases at J, with 19 bases in the middle. Germline values: CDR1 MNHNY, CDR2 SVGAGI (reference sequence). The CDR3 protein is CASSKGQGWSEQYF. The DNA for the CDR3 is TGTGCCAGCAGCAAGGGGCAGGGCTGGAGTGAGCAGTACTTC.

A single count supports this clone. The chain combines TRBV2 with TRBJ1-4, with 8 bases fitting TRBD1. J was trimmed by 1 base and V by 7 bases; bases with no gene match: 11. The CDR3 totals 17 residues. The germline V gene encodes CDR1 SNHLY and CDR2 FYNNEI. The CDR3 sequence: CASMGLGQGRTNEKLFF. The CDR3 nucleotides read TGTGCCAGCATGGGGCTCGGACAGGGCCGAACTAATGAAAAACTGTTTTTT. Full variable domain (rest looked up from reference TRBV2 and TRBJ1-4): EPEVTQTPSHQVTQMGQEVILRCVPISNHLYFYWYRQILGQKVEFLVSFYNNEISEKSEIFDDQFSVERPDGSNFTLKIRSTKLEDSAMYFCASMGLGQGRTNEKLFFGSGTQLSVL.

The chain recombines TRBV3-1 (or the pseudogene TRBV3-2) with TRBJ2-5; 8 nucleotides agree with TRBD1. Per the germline V gene, CDR1 is LGHDT and CDR2 is YNNKEL (reference sequence). This CDR3 has 18 amino acids. Trimming at V came to 2 bases and at J to 5 bases, leaving 16 bases not matched to a gene. Here the CDR3 DNA reads TGTGCCAGCAGCCAAAGGGCCGGGACAGGAAGGTCTGGGGAGACCCAGTACTTC. Translating gives CASSQRAGTGRSGETQYF.

The chain has TRBV28 and TRBJ1-3; D is uncertain. The CDR3 extends over 17 amino acids. CDR1 and CDR2 from the germline V gene are MDHEN and SYDVKM. V was pared by 1 base and J by 0 bases, with 13 bases between. In DNA, the CDR3 is TGTGCCAGCAGTTTATCCCAGGTCTTAAGCTCTGGAAACACCATATATTTT. This gives the protein CASSLSQVLSSGNTIYF. The full variable domain, in which reference TRBV28 and TRBJ1-3 provide the parts outside the CDR3, is DVKVTQSSRYLVKRTGEKVFLECVQDMDHENMFWYRQDPGLGLRLIYFSYDVKMKEKGDIPEGYSVSREKKERFSLILESASTNQTSMYLCASSLSQVLSSGNTIYFGEGSWLTVV.

This rearrangement joins TRBV3-1 (or the pseudogene TRBV3-2) to TRBJ1-2, with TRBD1 matching 9 bases. This CDR3 spans 14 amino acids. CDR1 and CDR2 (germline): LGHDT, YNNKEL (reference sequence). J lost 5 bases, V lost 4 bases, and 5 bases had no gene match. For the CDR3, the DNA is TGTGCCAGCAGCCGGGACAGGGTTAGATATGGCTACACCTTC. This translates into CASSRDRVRYGYTF.

This chain links TRBV5-4 with TRBJ2-7; the D is unclear. This CDR3 is built from 14 residues. Germline V gene data show CDR1 as SGHNT and CDR2 as YYREEE (reference sequence). V was cut by 0 bases and J by 5 bases, with 12 bases left in between. As DNA, the CDR3 is TGTGCCAGCAGCTTGGGAGGTAATAAGGACGAGCAGTACTTC. This sequence encodes CASSLGGNKDEQYF.

A note on this clone: Other DNA sequences in this specimen translate into the identical CDR3. The chain carries TRBV18 and TRBJ1-5; D call uncertain. The CDR3 sequence is 13 residues long. V was pared by 3 bases and J by 1 base, with 4 bases between. Germline assignment: CDR1 KGHSH and CDR2 LQKENI. Here the CDR3 reads CASSPSSNQPQHF. CDR3 nucleotides: TGTGCCAGCTCACCTTCGAGCAATCAGCCCCAGCATTTT.

Of note for this clone: The sample contains more than one DNA sequence encoding this CDR3. The V call is TRBV28, the J call TRBJ1-2; 8 bases are shared with TRBD1. V shed 5 bases and J 4 bases; nucleotides not matched to a gene: 6. From germline, CDR1 is MDHEN and CDR2 SYDVKM. This CDR3 spans 14 amino acids. Here the CDR3 DNA reads TGTGCCAGCAGTGCCGGGACAGGTCCCTATGGCTACACCTTC. Protein product: CASSAGTGPYGYTF.

The chain has TRBV28 and TRBJ2-4, with D perhaps matching TRBD2 (6 bases). The CDR3 runs to 16 residues. CDR1 and CDR2 (germline): MDHEN, SYDVKM. V lost 4 bases to trimming and J lost 3 bases, with 16 bases between them. As DNA, the CDR3 is TGTGCCAGCAGTTCGGGGACCCAGGAGGGCAAAAACATTCAGTACTTC. Translation gives CASSSGTQEGKNIQYF.

For the CDR3, the DNA is TGTGCCATCAGTGAGCCAAGTGGGACAGGGACTCTGAACTATGGCTACACCTTC. Encoded protein: CAISEPSGTGTLNYGYTF. The chain has TRBV10-3 and TRBJ1-2, with TRBD1 matching over 9 bases. This CDR3 is 18 amino acids long. Germline assignment: CDR1 ENHRY and CDR2 SYGVKD. Trimming at V came to 2 bases and at J to 2 bases, leaving 12 bases not matched to a gene.

The V call is TRBV5-1, the J call TRBJ1-3, with D unclear. The germline V gene encodes CDR1 SGHRS and CDR2 YFSETQ. Trimming stripped 0 bases from V and 15 bases from J, with 19 bases between. The CDR3 consists of 14 residues. The CDR3 bases are TGCGCCAGCAGCTTGGGGGGAGACAAAGAGGATAAATATTTT. Translated, it gives CASSLGGDKEDKYF.

In this sample, this clone turned up once. V and J are TRBV2 and TRBJ1-1; TRBD1 aligns across 8 bases. V lost 3 bases to trimming and J lost 5 bases; unmatched junction nucleotides: 2. Looked up from germline, CDR1 is SNHLY and CDR2 is FYNNEI. There are 13 residues in the CDR3. This CDR3 is CASSDTGGTEAFF. CDR3 coding DNA: TGTGCCAGCAGTGACACAGGGGGGACTGAAGCTTTCTTT.

The chain couples TRBV11-3 to TRBJ2-7; TRBD1 matches 8 bases. This CDR3 comprises 14 residues. The V gene's germline CDR1 is SGHNT and CDR2 YENEEA. V shed 6 bases, J shed 0 bases, and the junction held 4 bases outside the gene matches. CDR3 in amino acids: CASSSDRVSYEQYF. CDR3 nucleotides: TGTGCCAGCAGTTCGGACAGGGTCTCCTACGAGCAGTACTTC. The whole variable domain, remainder taken from reference TRBV11-3 and TRBJ2-7, is EAGVVQSPRYKIIEKKQPVAFWCNPISGHNTLYWYLQNLGQGPELLIRYENEEAVDDSQLPKDRFSAERLKGVDSTLKIQPAELGDSAVYLCASSSDRVSYEQYFGPGTRLTVT.

J is TRBJ2-4 and V is TRBV6-5; possible D gene TRBD1, 5 bases. The germline V gene has CDR1 MNHEY and CDR2 SVGAGI. This CDR3 is 13 amino acids long. Trimming cost V 9 bases and J 2 bases, with 11 bases left between them. The DNA of the CDR3 is TGTGCCAGTAATACAGGACCCAAAAACATTCAGTACTTC. Residues: CASNTGPKNIQYF.

This clone has a handful of counts. This chain joins TRBV5-4 and TRBJ1-2, with D possibly being TRBD1 (5 bases). Per germline, CDR1 SGHNT and CDR2 YYREEE (reference sequence). V lost 2 bases, J lost 3 bases, and 17 bases lay in between. The length of the CDR3 is 16 residues. Written as DNA, the CDR3 is TGTGCCAGCAGCTTCGGGTCGGCGGCGGGGGACTATGGCTACACCTTC. Translating gives CASSFGSAAGDYGYTF.

The rearrangement uses TRBV2 and TRBJ2-7; no clear D gene. CDR1 and CDR2 from the germline V gene are SNHLY and FYNNEI. This CDR3 has 15 amino acids. The V end was cut by 8 bases, the J end by 2 bases, with 19 bases between. This CDR3 is CASRSLFRPTYEQYF. As DNA, the CDR3 is TGTGCCAGCCGGAGCCTTTTCCGCCCCACCTACGAGCAGTACTTC.